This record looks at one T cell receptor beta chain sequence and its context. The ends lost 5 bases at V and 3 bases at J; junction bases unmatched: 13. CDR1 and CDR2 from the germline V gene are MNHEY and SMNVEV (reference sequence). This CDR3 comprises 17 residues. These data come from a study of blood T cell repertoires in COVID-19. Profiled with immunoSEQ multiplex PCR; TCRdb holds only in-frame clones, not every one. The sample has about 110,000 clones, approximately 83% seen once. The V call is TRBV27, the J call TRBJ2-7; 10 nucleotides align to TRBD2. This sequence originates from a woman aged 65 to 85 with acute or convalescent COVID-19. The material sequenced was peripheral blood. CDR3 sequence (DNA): TGTGCCAGCAGTATCTCGTGGGGAGGGACTAGCGTCTACGAGCAGTACTTC. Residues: CASSISWGGTSVYEQYF.